This T cell receptor (beta chain) was documented in a study of T cell responses to AZD1222 COVID-19 vaccine. This CDR3 has 15 amino acids. Germline V lookup: CDR1 MNHEY, CDR2 SMNVEV (reference sequence). Trimming left V 3 bases short and J 3 bases short, with 9 bases between. The assay was immunoSEQ multiplex PCR, and TCRdb's table has in-frame clones only and misses some. Found here are about 100,000 clones, around nine tenths of them singletons; the top ten hold approximately 1.7%. The rearrangement links TRBV27 to TRBJ1-6, with D possibly TRBD1 on 5 matching bases. The receptor was isolated from an adult in good health. This specimen consisted of peripheral blood, obtained on day 0 of AZD1222 vaccination. The CDR3: CASSFIRGYNSPLHF. The DNA of the CDR3 is TGTGCCAGCAGTTTTATTAGGGGCTATAATTCACCCCTCCACTTT.